A selection of T cell receptor beta chains follows, all from one sample in a study of cytomegalovirus exposure and HLA in healthy donors. Profiling relied on immunoSEQ multiplex PCR, and the TCRdb table lists in-frame clones only, not all of them. The sample has under 200,000 clones, around three quarters seen once. Sequencing used PBMCs. The receptors were gathered from a man aged 50-60 years in good health and CMV-seropositive. Each CDR3 is given with its conserved first and last residue. The D gene is left open where the match is weak. Rows may omit the clone size; those that give it use once, few, many or a size class.

TRBJ1-6 TRBV7-9 TRBD1 NA CASSPTQGLYNSPLHF TGTGCCAGCAGCCCGACACAGGGGCTCTATAATTCACCCCTCCACTTT
TRBJ2-7 TRBV11-3 NA NA CASSLGLTYEQYF TGTGCCAGCAGCTTGGGACTGACCTACGAGCAGTACTTC
TRBJ1-1 TRBV6-1 NA NA CATVKANGGEAFF TGTGCCACCGTAAAGGCAAACGGCGGTGAAGCTTTCTTT
TRBJ1-1 TRBV25-1 NA NA CASSAPIGNTEAFF TGTGCCAGCAGTGCCCCGATCGGGAACACTGAAGCTTTCTTT
TRBJ2-3 TRBV19 NA few CASSIIWRKSTDTQYF TGTGCCAGTAGTATAATCTGGCGGAAGAGCACAGATACGCAGTATTTT
TRBJ1-2 TRBV9 NA NA CASSAHPGDGYTF TGTGCCAGCAGCGCCCACCCCGGGGATGGCTACACCTTC
TRBJ2-6 TRBV7-2 TRBD1 NA CASSLRQGDGANVLTF TGTGCCAGCAGCTTAAGACAGGGGGATGGGGCCAACGTCCTGACTTTC
TRBJ1-1 TRBV9 TRBD1 few CASSVGQGVGTEAFF TGTGCCAGCAGCGTAGGGCAGGGGGTTGGCACTGAAGCTTTCTTT
TRBJ1-6 TRBV5-1 NA NA CASSPRDAGSPLHF TGCGCCAGCAGCCCCCGGGACGCGGGATCACCCCTCCACTTT
TRBJ2-6 TRBV2 NA NA CASSVQGRALGSGANVLTF TGTGCCAGCAGTGTCCAGGGGCGGGCTCTGGGCTCTGGGGCCAACGTCCTGACTTTC
TRBJ2-7 TRBV18 TRBD2 NA CASSLGTSAQYEQYF TGTGCCAGCTCACTAGGGACTAGCGCCCAGTACGAGCAGTACTTC
TRBJ1-1 TRBV2 NA NA CASSTSGLRGLGTEAFF TGTGCCAGCAGTACCTCAGGGTTAAGGGGTTTGGGCACTGAAGCTTTCTTT
TRBJ2-7 TRBV13 TRBD2 NA CASRLGLAGGGEQYF TGTGCCAGCAGGCTCGGACTAGCGGGGGGTGGCGAGCAGTACTTC
TRBJ1-1 TRBV30 NA NA CAWDNWVNRNTEAFF TGTGCCTGGGATAACTGGGTGAACAGAAACACTGAAGCTTTCTTT
TRBJ1-2 TRBV30 TRBD1 NA CAWNEDRGDYTF TGTGCCTGGAATGAGGACAGGGGGGACTACACCTTC